What follows are 22 T cell receptor beta chains derived from one specimen sequenced in a study of T cell responses to AZD1222 COVID-19 vaccine. Clones were read by immunoSEQ multiplex PCR, and TCRdb kept only the in-frame ones, dropping some. The sample has 120,000 or so clones; 70% to 90% are singletons. The sequenced sample was peripheral blood, obtained 28 days after the second AZD1222 dose. Source of these receptors: an adult who received the AZD1222 COVID-19 vaccine.

This chain links TRBV9 with TRBJ1-4; no definite D call. The V gene lost 3 bases and the J gene lost 4 bases, with 10 bases spanning the gap. This CDR3 has 14 amino acids. CDR1 SGDLS and CDR2 YYNGEE come from the germline V gene. CDR3 bases: TGTGCCAGCAGCGGACACGGGATTAATGAAAAACTGTTTTTT. It translates to CASSGHGINEKLFF.

This clone was picked up one time. The chain combines TRBV6-5 with TRBJ1-1; possible D gene TRBD1, 5 bases. Between the trimmed V and J ends, which lost 2 bases and 2 bases, there was a span of 9 bases. The germline V gene has CDR1 MNHEY and CDR2 SVGAGI. The CDR3 has 14 residues. The CDR3, as DNA: TGTGCCAGCAGTTACGGGACTCGCAACACTGAAGCTTTCTTT. It is translated as CASSYGTRNTEAFF.

The genes are TRBV5-1 and TRBJ2-2, with a tentative D call TRBD1 (6 bases). The CDR3 totals 12 residues. The germline V gene encodes CDR1 SGHRS and CDR2 YFSETQ. The germline V and J ends were trimmed by 3 bases and 7 bases, with 7 bases remaining between them. The CDR3, as DNA: TGCGCCAGCAGCTCAGGGGTCGGGGAGCTGTTTTTT. This translates into CASSSGVGELFF.

The V gene is TRBV10-3, the J gene TRBJ2-1, with 9 nucleotides matching TRBD2. Trimming took 8 bases from V and 4 from J; bases not matched to a gene: 3. Germline V gene data show CDR1 as ENHRY and CDR2 as SYGVKD. This CDR3 region has 13 residues. For the CDR3, the DNA is TGTGCCATCGGGCTAGCGGGGTACAATGAGCAGTTCTTC. It yields the protein CAIGLAGYNEQFF.

The V gene is TRBV2, the J gene TRBJ2-3; 8 nucleotides match TRBD2. Germline V gives CDR1 SNHLY, CDR2 FYNNEI. The CDR3 runs 15 residues. Trimming took 1 base from V and 0 from J; bases not matched to a gene: 0. The CDR3 loop reads CASSEGGGSTDTQYF. As DNA, the CDR3 is TGTGCCAGCAGTGAAGGCGGGGGGAGCACAGATACGCAGTATTTT.

V is TRBV11-1 and J is TRBJ2-5, with unresolved D. The ends were cut back, 2 bases at V and 0 bases at J, with 7 bases in the middle. The CDR3 is made up of 14 amino acids. The germline CDR1 and CDR2 sequences are SGHAT and FQDESV (reference sequence). The CDR3 is CASSLFTYQETQYF. Written as DNA, the CDR3 is TGTGCCAGCAGCTTATTTACGTACCAAGAGACCCAGTACTTC.

The gene calls are TRBV5-4 and TRBJ1-1; no clear D. The CDR3 consists of 16 residues. Germline V gene data show CDR1 as SGHNT and CDR2 as YYREEE (reference sequence). V dropped 0 bases and J dropped 3 bases, with 15 bases sitting between them. The CDR3 DNA is TGTGCCAGCAGCTTGGTTGGGATAGGGTATGACACTGAAGCTTTCTTT. It encodes CASSLVGIGYDTEAFF.

The table lists this clone with a count of one. The V call is TRBV10-2, the J call TRBJ1-4, with a possible D match to TRBD1 (6 bases). The V gene lost 6 bases and the J gene lost 6 bases, with 14 bases spanning the gap. The germline V gene encodes CDR1 WSHSY and CDR2 SAAADI. CDR3 length equals 14 residues. CDR3 nucleotide sequence: TGCGCCAGCAGGGAGACAGGCCAGGATGAAAAACTGTTTTTT. This sequence encodes CASRETGQDEKLFF.

V and J are TRBV27 and TRBJ1-5; 7 bases align to TRBD1. Germline V gene sequence: CDR1 MNHEY, CDR2 SMNVEV (reference sequence). Trimming cost V 5 bases and J 7 bases; bases outside gene matches: 14. The CDR3 length is 16 residues. For the CDR3, the DNA is TGTGCCAGCAGTCCAGACCGACAGGGTATAGGACAGCCCCAGCATTTT. Encoded protein: CASSPDRQGIGQPQHF.

The rearrangement links TRBV27 to TRBJ1-6; 8 bases line up with TRBD1. V gave up 1 base and J gave up 14 bases; unmatched junction bases: 10. CDR3 size: 15 residues. Germline-derived CDR1 and CDR2 are MNHEY and SMNVEV (reference sequence). This chain's CDR3 is CASSLLRDRTVSLHF. The CDR3 DNA sequence: TGTGCCAGCAGTTTATTGAGGGACAGGACGGTATCCCTCCACTTT.

This chain links TRBV24-1 with TRBJ2-5; D not certain. The CDR3 loop spans 15 amino acids. V was clipped by 0 bases and J by 4 bases, with 11 bases between them. Germline lookup yields CDR1 KGHDR and CDR2 SFDVKD. The DNA for the CDR3 is TGTGCCACCAGTGATTTGGATACAGAGGCAGAGACCCAGTACTTC. Protein product: CATSDLDTEAETQYF.

The chain recombines TRBV6-1 with TRBJ1-1; tentative D call: TRBD1 (5 bases). There are 17 residues in the CDR3. V was trimmed by 2 bases and J by 0 bases, leaving 16 bases between them. Germline CDR1 is MNHNS and CDR2 is SASEGT. The CDR3, as DNA: TGTGCCAGCAGTGAAACCTCTTGGGGGTCAATGAACACTGAAGCTTTCTTT. It translates to CASSETSWGSMNTEAFF.

The V gene is TRBV19, the J gene TRBJ2-1, with TRBD1 matching 9 bases. CDR1 and CDR2 (germline): LNHDA, SQIVND (reference sequence). The CDR3 spans 16 residues. The junction had 12 bases not matched to a gene; V was cut back by 3 bases and J by 9 bases. The CDR3 sequence: CASSIARTGERGEQFF. Written as DNA, the CDR3 is TGTGCCAGTAGTATTGCCCGGACAGGGGAGAGAGGTGAGCAGTTCTTC.

The chain has TRBV5-4 and TRBJ2-1; tentatively, D is TRBD1 or TRBD2 (5 bases each). The CDR3 covers 16 residues. Trimming took 4 bases from V and 1 from J, leaving 15 bases between them. CDR1 and CDR2 from the germline V gene are SGHNT and YYREEE (reference sequence). CDR3 nucleotides: TGTGCCAGCAGCAGCTGGGACCTCCAGTCCTACAATGAGCAGTTCTTC. Translation gives CASSSWDLQSYNEQFF.

In its sample, this clone was seen once. The CDR3 DNA follows: TGTGCCAGCAGTTTATTATACTCCCGCATGAACACTGAAGCTTTCTTT. Translation gives CASSLLYSRMNTEAFF. The chain is built from TRBV27 and TRBJ1-1; D uncertain. Trimming stripped 1 base from V and 0 bases from J, with 12 bases between. Germline CDR1 reads MNHEY; CDR2 reads SMNVEV (reference sequence). CDR3 size: 16 residues.

This chain links TRBV11-2 with TRBJ2-7; D is undetermined. The CDR3 totals 13 residues. From germline, CDR1 is SGHAT and CDR2 FQNNGV. Trimming shortened V by 1 base and J by 7 bases, and 11 bases separated the two germline ends. CDR3 nucleotides: TGTGCCAGCAGCTTAGCCGGCCACCTAGAGCAGTACTTC. The encoded protein is CASSLAGHLEQYF.

V is TRBV6-5 and J is TRBJ1-1; D unresolved. The CDR3 totals 14 residues. With 0 bases removed from V and 4 bases from J, the gap between germline ends came to 9 bases. Germline CDR1 and CDR2: MNHEY and SVGAGI. Here the CDR3 DNA reads TGTGCCAGCAGTTACTCGGACGGCAGCACTGAAGCTTTCTTT. As protein: CASSYSDGSTEAFF.

The chain carries TRBV28 and TRBJ2-4; 11 bases map to TRBD2. This CDR3 is built from 17 residues. CDR1 and CDR2 (germline): MDHEN, SYDVKM. V was pared by 1 base and J by 4 bases, with 6 bases of the junction left unmatched. The CDR3 loop reads CASSLYSSGRSKNIQYF. The CDR3 bases are TGTGCCAGCAGTTTATATTCTAGCGGGAGGAGTAAAAACATTCAGTACTTC. Combining the CDR3 with reference TRBV28 and TRBJ2-4 gives the whole variable domain DVKVTQSSRYLVKRTGEKVFLECVQDMDHENMFWYRQDPGLGLRLIYFSYDVKMKEKGDIPEGYSVSREKKERFSLILESASTNQTSMYLCASSLYSSGRSKNIQYFGAGTRLSVL.

The chain joins TRBV4-3 to TRBJ1-4; 8 bases match TRBD1. J lost 8 bases, V lost 1 base, and 12 bases had no gene match. The length of the CDR3 is 17 residues. The germline CDR1 and CDR2 sequences are LGHNA and YSLEER. The CDR3 here is CASSQGIVGQASEKLFF. CDR3 bases: TGCGCCAGCAGCCAAGGAATAGTGGGACAGGCTAGCGAAAAACTGTTTTTT.

The genes are TRBV7-2 and TRBJ1-2; the D is unclear. This CDR3 is 13 amino acids long. The germline V gene has CDR1 SGHTA and CDR2 FQGNSA. V lost 1 base to trimming and J lost 4 bases, with 7 bases between them. CDR3 sequence reads: CASSLVSGYGYTF. The CDR3 DNA reads TGTGCCAGCAGCTTAGTGTCGGGCTATGGCTACACCTTC.

The J gene is TRBJ1-1, the V gene TRBV27; possibly TRBD1 for D (5 bases). Germline values: CDR1 MNHEY, CDR2 SMNVEV (reference sequence). CDR3 length equals 17 residues. Trimming pared 2 bases from V and 0 bases from J, leaving 16 bases between. The CDR3 spells CASSLTQGRDLNTEAFF. The CDR3 DNA follows: TGTGCCAGCAGTTTAACGCAGGGCCGAGACTTGAACACTGAAGCTTTCTTT.

DNA of the CDR3: TGTGCCAGCAGCTCCCGGGACAGGGGGCGAAATTCACCCCTCCACTTT. Amino acids: CASSSRDRGRNSPLHF. The V and J genes are TRBV5-6 and TRBJ1-6, with 12 bases lining up with TRBD1. Germline V gene lookup returns CDR1 SGHDT and CDR2 YYEEEE. This CDR3 has 16 amino acids. The V gene end was trimmed by 3 bases and the J gene end by 7 bases; junction bases not matched to a gene: 5.